Each of the 4 T cell receptor beta chains below was sequenced from the same sample in a study of vaccination and CD4 T cells after COVID-19. No cognate antigen is known for these TCRs. Specified treatment: roughly 11-day PBMC culture with coronavirus spike peptide pools or control peptides (ViraFEST assay). The assay that was used to sequence DNA from cultured CD4+ T cells was the Oncomine TCR Beta short-read assay. Each CDR3 protein gets one entry after TCRdb re-called the PCR reads with MiXCR. There are approximately 4,200 distinct CDR3 sequences in the sample; around 20% occur only once, and under 20% lies in the top ten. Material for sequencing was CD4+ T cells from blood, cultured in vitro. Receptor source: a human donor who had recovered from COVID-19.

This chain links TRBV10-3 with TRBJ2-3; 7 bases fit TRBD2. Trimming took 8 bases from V and 6 from J; bases not matched to a gene: 8. This CDR3 has 13 residues. Germline assignment: CDR1 ENHRY and CDR2 SYGVKD. The CDR3 DNA follows: TGTGCCATCGGGGGGGGGACCTGGGATACGCAGTATTTT. Amino acids: CAIGGGTWDTQYF.

The V and J genes are TRBV20-1 and TRBJ2-7, with D perhaps TRBD2 (6 bases). CDR3 length: 16 residues. CDR1 is DFQATT and CDR2 is SNEGSKA in the germline V gene (reference sequence). Trimming pared 2 bases from V and 6 bases from J, leaving 23 bases between. Here the CDR3 DNA reads TGCAGTGCTAGAAACCTTGGTGGTAGCGGACGTGCCGAGCAGTACTTC. Translated, it gives CSARNLGGSGRAEQYF.

This clonotype was detected a few times. The rearrangement uses TRBV2 and TRBJ1-5; D gene unclear. Germline CDR1 and CDR2: SNHLY and FYNNEI. Between the trimmed V and J ends, which lost 3 bases and 3 bases, there was a span of 6 bases. This CDR3 contains 13 residues. In nucleotides, the CDR3 is TGTGCCAGCAGTGACAGACCCAATCAGCCCCAGCATTTT. Amino acids: CASSDRPNQPQHF.

The chain has TRBV20-1 and TRBJ2-5; 10 bases are a match to TRBD2. Germline V lookup: CDR1 DFQATT, CDR2 SNEGSKA (reference sequence). The CDR3 sequence is 14 residues long. Losses at the gene ends were 5 bases for V and 0 bases for J; bases not matched to a gene: 3. CDR3 sequence reads: CSADSGGYQETQYF. The CDR3, as DNA: TGCAGTGCTGATAGCGGGGGGTACCAAGAGACCCAGTACTTC.